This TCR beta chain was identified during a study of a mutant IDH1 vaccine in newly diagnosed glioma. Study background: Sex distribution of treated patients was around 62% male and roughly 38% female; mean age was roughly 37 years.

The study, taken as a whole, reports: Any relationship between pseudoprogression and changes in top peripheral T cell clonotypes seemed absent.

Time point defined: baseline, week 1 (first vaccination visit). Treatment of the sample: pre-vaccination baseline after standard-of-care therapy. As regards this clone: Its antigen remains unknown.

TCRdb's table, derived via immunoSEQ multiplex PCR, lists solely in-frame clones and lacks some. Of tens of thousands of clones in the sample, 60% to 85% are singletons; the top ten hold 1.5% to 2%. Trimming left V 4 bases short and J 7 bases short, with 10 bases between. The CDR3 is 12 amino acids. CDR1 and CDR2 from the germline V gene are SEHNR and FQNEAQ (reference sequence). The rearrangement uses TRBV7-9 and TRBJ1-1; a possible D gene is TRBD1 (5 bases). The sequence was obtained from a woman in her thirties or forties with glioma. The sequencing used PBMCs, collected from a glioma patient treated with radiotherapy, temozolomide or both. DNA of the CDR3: TGTGCCAGCAGCTGGGGCGGCATTGAAGCTTTCTTT. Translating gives CASSWGGIEAFF.